The 31 T cell receptor beta chains reported below all come from one sample, sequenced in a study of cytomegalovirus exposure and HLA in healthy donors. In the PCR, 60 Vbeta and 13 Jbeta primers were used. TCRdb keeps only in-frame clones here, not all; method: immunoSEQ multiplex PCR. The table records 140,000 or so clones, 80% to 85% of them present only once. Sequenced sample: PBMCs. The source is a boy younger than 10 in good health and CMV-seronegative.

The V call is TRBV27, the J call TRBJ2-2; 7 bases match TRBD2. CDR3 length: 16 residues. V was pared by 3 bases and J by 1 base, with 5 bases of the junction left unmatched. Germline CDR1 reads MNHEY; CDR2 reads SMNVEV (reference sequence). The CDR3, as DNA: TGTGCCAGCAGTTTTCTACGCGGGAGGAACACCGGGGAGCTGTTTTTT. This gives the protein CASSFLRGRNTGELFF.

The chain carries TRBV18 and TRBJ1-3; D perhaps matches TRBD1 (5 bases). Trimming removed 5 bases at V and 4 bases at J, with 15 bases between. CDR3 length: 15 residues. Germline CDR1 is KGHSH and CDR2 is LQKENI. Here the CDR3 DNA reads TGTGCCAGCTCAGACCTTGGGGGGTTCGGAAACACCATATATTTT. Translated, it gives CASSDLGGFGNTIYF.

This chain uses TRBV14 with TRBJ2-5; D not resolved. CDR3 length: 12 residues. Trimming took off 4 bases at V and 3 bases at J, with 6 bases between the two ends. Germline CDR1 SGHDN, CDR2 FVKESK. The CDR3 sequence is CASSLTEETQYF. In DNA form, the CDR3 reads TGTGCCAGCAGCCTAACTGAAGAGACCCAGTACTTC. Complete variable domain (other parts from reference TRBV14 and TRBJ2-5): EAGVTQFPSHSVIEKGQTVTLRCDPISGHDNLYWYRRVMGKEIKFLLHFVKESKQDESGMPNNRFLAERTGGTYSTLKVQPAELEDSGVYFCASSLTEETQYFGPGTRLLVL.

The rearrangement uses TRBV4-1 and TRBJ1-1; D may be TRBD1 (6 bases). Germline CDR1 is MGHRA and CDR2 is YSYEKL. V lost 5 bases and J lost 2, with 21 bases in between. The CDR3 totals 17 residues. The CDR3 loop reads CASSYFTRTESNTEAFF. The CDR3 nucleotides are TGCGCCAGCAGCTACTTCACCCGGACAGAAAGTAACACTGAAGCTTTCTTT.

The V and J genes are TRBV5-1 and TRBJ2-5; 8 bases agree with TRBD1. The CDR3 has 16 amino acids. The germline gives CDR1 SGHRS, CDR2 YFSETQ. With 5 bases clipped from V and 7 bases from J, the junction kept 16 bases outside the gene matches. CDR3 in DNA: TGCGCCAGCAGTCTCCGGGGGACAGGCCCTCCGTGGACCCAGTACTTC. Protein sequence: CASSLRGTGPPWTQYF.

In DNA, the CDR3 is TGTGCCAGCAGTTTATATGGACTAGCGGGCCCGGACTCCTACAATGAGCAGTTCTTC. Translation: CASSLYGLAGPDSYNEQFF. The chain is built from TRBV27 and TRBJ2-1; the match to TRBD2 covers 11 bases. Germline V gene data show CDR1 as MNHEY and CDR2 as SMNVEV (reference sequence). J lost 0 bases, V lost 1 base, and 8 bases had no gene match. There are 19 residues in the CDR3.

V gene TRBV4-1 combines with J gene TRBJ1-1; TRBD1 matches 8 bases. V was clipped by 4 bases and J by 4 bases; unmatched bases: 14. The length of the CDR3 is 17 residues. Germline assignment: CDR1 MGHRA and CDR2 YSYEKL. The CDR3 spells CASSPSDRASGSTEAFF. CDR3 in DNA: TGCGCCAGCAGCCCCTCGGACAGGGCTTCGGGGAGCACTGAAGCTTTCTTT.

The genes are TRBV6-4 and TRBJ2-3, with 9 bases that match TRBD1. Per the germline V gene, CDR1 is MRHNA and CDR2 is SNTAGT. The CDR3 has 15 amino acids. With 3 bases clipped from V and 2 bases from J, the junction kept 3 bases outside the gene matches. The CDR3 nucleotides are TGTGCCAGCAGTGAGGGGACAGGGCACACAGATACGCAGTATTTT. This encodes CASSEGTGHTDTQYF.

This chain connects TRBV19 to TRBJ2-7; no firm D call. Germline lookup yields CDR1 LNHDA and CDR2 SQIVND (reference sequence). This CDR3 region has 12 residues. V was pared by 6 bases and J by 5 bases, with 11 bases between. CDR3 sequence reads: CASSKLGNEQYF. The CDR3 DNA reads TGTGCCAGTAGCAAGCTAGGAAACGAGCAGTACTTC.

The gene calls are TRBV27 and TRBJ1-1; a possible D gene is TRBD1 (5 bases). Trimming pared 8 bases from V and 6 bases from J, leaving 34 bases between. CDR1 and CDR2 (germline): MNHEY, SMNVEV (reference sequence). The CDR3 has 19 residues. CDR3 nucleotide sequence: TGTGCCAGCGGCATCAGGACACCGCAAAGGACGTGGGGTGACCCTGAAGCTTTCTTT. This translates into CASGIRTPQRTWGDPEAFF.

The chain has TRBV2 and TRBJ2-1, with D possibly being TRBD2 (5 bases). Germline assignment: CDR1 SNHLY and CDR2 FYNNEI. CDR3 length equals 14 residues. V lost 3 bases and J lost 12, with 18 bases in between. The DNA for the CDR3 is TGTGCCAGCAGTGATCGTGGCCCACTAGATGTGCAGTTCTTC. This encodes CASSDRGPLDVQFF.

The gene calls are TRBV9 and TRBJ2-1; D is unresolved. The germline V gene encodes CDR1 SGDLS and CDR2 YYNGEE. The CDR3 is made up of 15 amino acids. The V and J ends lost 4 bases and 2 bases respectively, with 13 bases between them. The CDR3 reads CASSLSSRTYNEQFF. The CDR3, as DNA: TGTGCCAGCAGCTTATCTAGTCGTACCTACAATGAGCAGTTCTTC. Variable domain in full (rest from reference TRBV9 and TRBJ2-1): DSGVTQTPKHLITATGQRVTLRCSPRSGDLSVYWYQQSLDQGLQFLIQYYNGEERAKGNILERFSAQQFPDLHSELNLSSLELGDSALYFCASSLSSRTYNEQFFGPGTRLTVL.

V is TRBV4-2 and J is TRBJ2-7, with 7 bases fitting TRBD2. The junction had 9 bases not matched to a gene; V was cut back by 0 bases and J by 1 base. The germline gives CDR1 LGHNA, CDR2 YNFKEQ. This CDR3 has 17 amino acids. CDR3: CASSQDNGPSGSYEQYF. The CDR3 bases are TGTGCCAGCAGCCAAGATAACGGGCCTAGCGGATCCTACGAGCAGTACTTC.

The chain employs TRBV6-6 and TRBJ1-2; 8 bases match TRBD1. Germline CDR1 is MNHNY and CDR2 is SVGAGI (reference sequence). The CDR3 runs 15 residues. The J segment lost 2 bases and the V segment lost 5 bases, leaving 7 bases of the junction unmatched. The CDR3: CASSRPGQGNYGYTF. CDR3 bases: TGTGCCAGCAGTAGACCCGGACAGGGCAACTATGGCTACACCTTC.

The gene calls are TRBV10-1 and TRBJ1-1; 10 bases fit TRBD1. The CDR3 spans 14 residues. From germline, CDR1 is WNHNN and CDR2 SYGVQD (reference sequence). V was clipped by 9 bases and J by 4 bases; unmatched bases: 8. The chain's CDR3 is CASRAGTGATEAFF. CDR3 in DNA: TGCGCCAGTCGGGCCGGGACAGGGGCCACTGAAGCTTTCTTT.

The V and J genes are TRBV6-1 and TRBJ2-2, with D perhaps TRBD2 (6 bases). Germline lookup yields CDR1 MNHNS and CDR2 SASEGT. The V and J ends lost 4 bases and 5 bases respectively, with 14 bases between them. The CDR3 consists of 15 residues. CDR3 nucleotides: TGTGCCAGCAGTGTATCCCCCAGCGGGACCGGGGAGCTGTTTTTT. Its translation: CASSVSPSGTGELFF.

The chain joins TRBV18 to TRBJ2-7, with TRBD2 matching 7 bases. The V segment lost 1 base and the J segment 0 bases; nucleotides outside the gene matches: 6. CDR1 and CDR2 from the germline V gene are KGHSH and LQKENI. CDR3 size: 16 residues. The CDR3 DNA follows: TGTGCCAGCTCACCACTCCACAGGACTAGCTCCTACGAGCAGTACTTC. This gives the protein CASSPLHRTSSYEQYF.

In nucleotides, the CDR3 is TGTGCCAGCAGCTGCTATGGCTACACCTTC. It yields the protein CASSCYGYTF. The chain joins TRBV27 to TRBJ1-2; D remains ambiguous. The V end lost 6 bases, the J end lost 4 bases, and 3 bases lay between the germline ends. Germline CDR1 reads MNHEY; CDR2 reads SMNVEV (reference sequence). The CDR3 is made up of 10 amino acids.

V usage is TRBV19 and J usage is TRBJ2-6; 10 bases are shared with TRBD1. Trimming removed 8 bases from V and 11 bases from J; junction bases left unmatched: 15. Germline CDR1 LNHDA, CDR2 SQIVND (reference sequence). The CDR3 contains 16 residues. Here the CDR3 reads CASEGGGGQGLDVLTF. CDR3 DNA sequence: TGTGCCAGTGAGGGAGGGGGGGGACAGGGGCTTGACGTCCTGACTTTC.

V gene TRBV9 combines with J gene TRBJ2-1; TRBD1 agrees at 7 bases. The CDR3 consists of 15 residues. Per germline, CDR1 SGDLS and CDR2 YYNGEE. The J segment lost 4 bases and the V segment lost 0 bases, leaving 4 bases of the junction unmatched. The CDR3 DNA sequence: TGTGCCAGCAGCGTAGCGGGACAGCCGTACAATGAGCAGTTCTTC. This gives the protein CASSVAGQPYNEQFF.

V gene TRBV7-9 combines with J gene TRBJ2-1; 7 nucleotides align to TRBD2. CDR1 SEHNR and CDR2 FQNEAQ come from the germline V gene (reference sequence). V lost 6 bases to trimming and J lost 3 bases; unmatched junction nucleotides: 8. The CDR3 runs 15 residues. CDR3 sequence reads: CASSPPGLRYNEQFF. The CDR3 coding sequence is TGTGCCAGCAGTCCTCCGGGACTACGCTACAATGAGCAGTTCTTC.

The chain uses TRBV6-4 and TRBJ1-1, with 10 bases lining up with TRBD1. The CDR3 extends over 14 amino acids. V lost 7 bases, J lost 3 bases, and 5 bases stayed unmatched. The germline V gene has CDR1 MRHNA and CDR2 SNTAGT. The CDR3 coding sequence is TGTGCCAGCAAATTGGACAGGGGGTACACTGAAGCTTTCTTT. Translated, it gives CASKLDRGYTEAFF.

This clone was seen a few times. This chain uses TRBV10-1 with TRBJ2-5; perhaps TRBD2 as D (6 bases). V dropped 3 bases and J dropped 11 bases, with 22 bases sitting between them. Germline assignment: CDR1 WNHNN and CDR2 SYGVQD (reference sequence). CDR3 size: 15 residues. The chain's CDR3 is CASSDFFPLCREQYF. CDR3 coding DNA: TGCGCCAGCAGTGACTTTTTTCCTTTATGTCGGGAGCAGTACTTC.

The chain carries TRBV10-3 and TRBJ2-1; TRBD2 aligns across 9 bases. Germline assignment: CDR1 ENHRY and CDR2 SYGVKD. This CDR3 comprises 14 residues. V dropped 10 bases and J dropped 4; count of bases not matched to a gene: 8. CDR3 protein: CATPLAGNYNEQFF. In DNA form, the CDR3 reads TGTGCCACCCCCCTAGCGGGGAATTACAATGAGCAGTTCTTC.

This clone was seen once. The gene calls are TRBV28 and TRBJ2-5; TRBD2 matches 11 bases. This CDR3 is 15 amino acids long. Per the germline V gene, CDR1 is MDHEN and CDR2 is SYDVKM. J was trimmed by 2 bases and V by 6 bases; bases with no gene match: 5. As DNA, the CDR3 is TGTGCCAGCAGCCCGGGACTAGCGGTACAAGAGACCCAGTACTTC. Protein sequence: CASSPGLAVQETQYF.

The chain has TRBV5-1 and TRBJ2-7; 14 bases are shared with TRBD2. CDR3 length: 16 residues. Losses at the gene ends were 3 bases for V and 4 bases for J; bases not matched to a gene: 6. Germline lookup yields CDR1 SGHRS and CDR2 YFSETQ. CDR3 coding DNA: TGCGCCAGCAGCTGGGGGACTAGCGGGGGCCTTTACGAGCAGTACTTC. This sequence encodes CASSWGTSGGLYEQYF.

This clone was counted once. This chain connects TRBV6-1 to TRBJ1-2; D is unclear. The CDR3 extends over 13 amino acids. The germline gives CDR1 MNHNS, CDR2 SASEGT. The V gene lost 6 bases and the J gene lost 7 bases, with 15 bases spanning the gap. CDR3 sequence: CASSPPSVLGYTF. CDR3 nucleotides: TGTGCCAGCAGCCCACCGTCCGTACTTGGCTACACCTTC.

The chain joins TRBV11-2 to TRBJ1-2; 7 bases are a match to TRBD1. Losses at the gene ends were 6 bases for V and 0 bases for J; bases not matched to a gene: 13. This CDR3 has 17 residues. Germline loops: CDR1 SGHAT, CDR2 FQNNGV. CDR3 nucleotide sequence: TGTGCCAGCAGTCCAGGGGGGAGCAGAATCTCTAACTATGGCTACACCTTC. Its translation is CASSPGGSRISNYGYTF.

The table lists this clone with a count of one. This chain uses TRBV7-9 with TRBJ2-7; TRBD2 matches 9 bases. V dropped 5 bases and J dropped 3; count of bases not matched to a gene: 11. CDR3 length: 16 amino acids. CDR1 is SEHNR and CDR2 is FQNEAQ in the germline V gene (reference sequence). The CDR3 is CASSPPGTSRYYEQYF. The CDR3 DNA reads TGTGCCAGCAGCCCGCCGGGGACTAGCAGATACTACGAGCAGTACTTC.

This clone appeared a single time. The chain employs TRBV6-1 and TRBJ1-2, with D possibly matching TRBD1 (6 bases). Between the trimmed V and J ends, which lost 0 bases and 6 bases, there was a span of 14 bases. This CDR3 has 15 residues. Germline loops: CDR1 MNHNS, CDR2 SASEGT. Here the CDR3 reads CASSEAGHSLNGYTF. In nucleotides, the CDR3 is TGTGCCAGCAGTGAAGCGGGACACTCCCTCAATGGCTACACCTTC.

The chain carries TRBV6-1 and TRBJ2-3, with 10 bases identical to TRBD2. The germline CDR1 and CDR2 sequences are MNHNS and SASEGT. The CDR3 totals 15 residues. Unmatched junction bases numbered 8, after V lost 5 bases and J lost 6 bases. CDR3 protein: CASSTLAGEDDTQYF. CDR3 DNA: TGTGCCAGCAGTACCCTAGCGGGAGAAGACGATACGCAGTATTTT.